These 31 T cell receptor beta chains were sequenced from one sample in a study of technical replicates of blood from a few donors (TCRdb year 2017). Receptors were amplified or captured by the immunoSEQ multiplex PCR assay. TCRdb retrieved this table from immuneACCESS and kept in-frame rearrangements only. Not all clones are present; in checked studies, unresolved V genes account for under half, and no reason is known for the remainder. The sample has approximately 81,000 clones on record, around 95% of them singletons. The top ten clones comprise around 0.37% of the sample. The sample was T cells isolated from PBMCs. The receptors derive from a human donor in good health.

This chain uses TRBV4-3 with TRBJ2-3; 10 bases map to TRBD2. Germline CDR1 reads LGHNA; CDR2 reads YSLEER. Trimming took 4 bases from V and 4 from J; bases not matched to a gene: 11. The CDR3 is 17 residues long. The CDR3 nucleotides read TGCGCCAGCAGCCTCAATTATCCTAGCGGGAGAGCAGATACGCAGTATTTT. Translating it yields CASSLNYPSGRADTQYF.

The CDR3 here is CASSLVGAEVFTDTQYF. DNA of the CDR3: TGTGCCAGCAGCTTGGTCGGCGCGGAGGTCTTCACAGATACGCAGTATTTT. The V and J genes are TRBV5-6 and TRBJ2-3, with a tentative D call TRBD2 (5 bases). CDR3 length equals 17 residues. Germline V CDR1 and CDR2: SGHDT, YYEEEE. V lost 0 bases and J lost 2, with 16 bases in between.

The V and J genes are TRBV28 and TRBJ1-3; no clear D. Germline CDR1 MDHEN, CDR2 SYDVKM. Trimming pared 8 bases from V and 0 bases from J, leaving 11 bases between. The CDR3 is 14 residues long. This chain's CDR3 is CASGASDSGNTIYF. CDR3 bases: TGTGCCAGCGGAGCGTCTGACTCTGGAAACACCATATATTTT.

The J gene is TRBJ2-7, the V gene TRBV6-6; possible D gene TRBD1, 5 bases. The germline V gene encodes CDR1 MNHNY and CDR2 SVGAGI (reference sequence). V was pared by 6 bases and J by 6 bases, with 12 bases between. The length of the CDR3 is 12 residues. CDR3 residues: CASSSQGAEQYF. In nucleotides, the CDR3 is TGTGCCAGCAGCTCCCAGGGTGCCGAGCAGTACTTC.

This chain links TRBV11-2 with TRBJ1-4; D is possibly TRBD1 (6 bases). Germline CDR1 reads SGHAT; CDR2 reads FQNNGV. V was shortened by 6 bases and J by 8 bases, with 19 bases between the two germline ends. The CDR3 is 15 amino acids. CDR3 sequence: CASRIEVGRGEKLFF. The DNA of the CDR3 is TGTGCCAGCAGAATAGAGGTGGGCAGGGGCGAAAAACTGTTTTTT.

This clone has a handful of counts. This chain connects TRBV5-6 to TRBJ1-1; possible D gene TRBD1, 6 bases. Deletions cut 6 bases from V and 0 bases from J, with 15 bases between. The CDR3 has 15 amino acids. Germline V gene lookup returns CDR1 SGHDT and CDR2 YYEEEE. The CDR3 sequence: CASNGNREMNTEAFF. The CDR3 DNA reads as TGTGCCAGCAACGGGAACAGGGAGATGAACACTGAAGCTTTCTTT.

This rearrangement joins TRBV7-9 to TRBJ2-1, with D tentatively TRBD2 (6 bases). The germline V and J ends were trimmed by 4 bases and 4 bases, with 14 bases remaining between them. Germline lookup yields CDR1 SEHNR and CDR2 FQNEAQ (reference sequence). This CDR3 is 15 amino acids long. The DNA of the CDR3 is TGTGCCAGCAGCTGGGGGGACCCAAAATACAATGAGCAGTTCTTC. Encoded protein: CASSWGDPKYNEQFF. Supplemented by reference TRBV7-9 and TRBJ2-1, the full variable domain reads DTGVSQNPRHKITKRGQNVTFRCDPISEHNRLYWYRQTLGQGPEFLTYFQNEAQLEKSRLLSDRFSAERPKGSFSTLEIQRTEQGDSAMYLCASSWGDPKYNEQFFGPGTRLTVL.

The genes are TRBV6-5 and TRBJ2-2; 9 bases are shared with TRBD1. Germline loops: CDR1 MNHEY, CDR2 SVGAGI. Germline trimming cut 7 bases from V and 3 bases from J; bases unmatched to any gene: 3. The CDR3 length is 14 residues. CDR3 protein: CASTGTGHTGELFF. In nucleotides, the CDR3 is TGTGCCAGCACTGGGACAGGGCACACCGGGGAGCTGTTTTTT.

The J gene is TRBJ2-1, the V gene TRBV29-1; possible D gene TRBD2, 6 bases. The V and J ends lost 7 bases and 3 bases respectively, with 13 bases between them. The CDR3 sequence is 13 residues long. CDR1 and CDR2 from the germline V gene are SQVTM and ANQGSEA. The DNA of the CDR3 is TGCAGCGAGATGGGAGGAAACTACAATGAGCAGTTCTTC. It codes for CSEMGGNYNEQFF.

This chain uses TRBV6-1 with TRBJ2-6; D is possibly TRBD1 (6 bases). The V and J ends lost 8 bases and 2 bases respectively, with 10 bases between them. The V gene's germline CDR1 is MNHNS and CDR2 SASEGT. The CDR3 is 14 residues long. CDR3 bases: TGTGCCAGCTTGGGGGCGGCTGGGGCCAACGTCCTGACTTTC. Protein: CASLGAAGANVLTF.

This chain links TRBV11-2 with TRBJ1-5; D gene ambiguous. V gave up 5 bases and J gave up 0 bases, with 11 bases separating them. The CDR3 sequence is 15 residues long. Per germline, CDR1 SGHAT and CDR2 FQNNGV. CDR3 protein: CASSNSQLSNQPQHF. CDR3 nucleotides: TGTGCCAGCAGCAACTCACAGCTTAGCAATCAGCCCCAGCATTTT.

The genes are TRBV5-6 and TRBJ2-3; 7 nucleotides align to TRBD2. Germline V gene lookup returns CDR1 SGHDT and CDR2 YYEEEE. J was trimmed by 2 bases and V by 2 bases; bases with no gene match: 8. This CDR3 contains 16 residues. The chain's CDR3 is CASSLRLAEITDTQYF. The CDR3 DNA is TGTGCCAGCAGCTTAAGGCTAGCGGAGATCACAGATACGCAGTATTTT.

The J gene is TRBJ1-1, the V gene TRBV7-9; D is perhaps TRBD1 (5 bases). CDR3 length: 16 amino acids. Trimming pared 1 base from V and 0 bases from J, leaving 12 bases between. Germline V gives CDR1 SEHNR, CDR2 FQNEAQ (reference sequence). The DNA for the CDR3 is TGTGCCAGCAGCTTAGGAGCAGGGCGTATGAACACTGAAGCTTTCTTT. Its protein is CASSLGAGRMNTEAFF.

CDR3 sequence: CASSVGGSSTYEQYF. In nucleotides, the CDR3 is TGTGCCAGCAGCGTAGGTGGGAGCTCCACCTACGAGCAGTACTTC. V usage is TRBV9 and J usage is TRBJ2-7; D might be TRBD2 (5 bases). V was pared by 0 bases and J by 2 bases, with 12 bases between. The CDR3 has 15 amino acids. The germline CDR1 and CDR2 sequences are SGDLS and YYNGEE.

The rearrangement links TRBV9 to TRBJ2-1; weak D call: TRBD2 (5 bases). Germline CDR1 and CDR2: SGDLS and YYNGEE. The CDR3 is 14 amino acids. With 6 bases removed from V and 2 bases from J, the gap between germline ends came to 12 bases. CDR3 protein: CASNEGKTYNEQFF. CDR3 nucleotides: TGTGCCAGCAATGAGGGAAAGACCTACAATGAGCAGTTCTTC.

CDR3 in amino acids: CASSPAGQNTEAFF. CDR3 DNA sequence: TGTGCCAGCAGCCCGGCAGGCCAGAACACTGAAGCTTTCTTT. The chain is built from TRBV7-3 and TRBJ1-1; D not certain. The CDR3 consists of 14 residues. Trimming stripped 5 bases from V and 1 base from J, with 11 bases between. Germline V gene data show CDR1 as SGHTA and CDR2 as FQGTGA.

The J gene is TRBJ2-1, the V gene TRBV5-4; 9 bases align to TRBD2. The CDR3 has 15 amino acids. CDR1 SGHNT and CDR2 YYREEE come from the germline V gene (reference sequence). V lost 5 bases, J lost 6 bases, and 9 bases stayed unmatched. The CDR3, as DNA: TGTGCCAGCAGTCATAATGGACTAGCGAGCAATGAGCAGTTCTTC. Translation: CASSHNGLASNEQFF.

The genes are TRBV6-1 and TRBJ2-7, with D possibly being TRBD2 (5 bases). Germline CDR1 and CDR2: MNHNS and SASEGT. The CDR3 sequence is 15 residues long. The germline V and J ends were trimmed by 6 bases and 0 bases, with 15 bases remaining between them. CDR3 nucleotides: TGTGCCAGCAGAGATAGCGCCATGAACTCCTACGAGCAGTACTTC. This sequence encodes CASRDSAMNSYEQYF.

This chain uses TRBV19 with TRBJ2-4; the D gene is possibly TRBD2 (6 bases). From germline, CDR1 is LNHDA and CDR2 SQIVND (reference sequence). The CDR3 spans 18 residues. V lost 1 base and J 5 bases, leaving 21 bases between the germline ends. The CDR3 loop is CASSIVYRQRVAQNIQYF. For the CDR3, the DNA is TGTGCCAGTAGTATAGTATACCGGCAGCGGGTAGCTCAAAACATTCAGTACTTC.

The CDR3 loop reads CAIRQTGGDTIYF. CDR3 DNA: TGTGCCATCAGACAAACAGGGGGCGACACCATATATTTT. The chain uses TRBV10-3 and TRBJ1-3, with 9 bases aligning to TRBD1. The CDR3 length is 13 residues. V shed 6 bases and J 8 bases; nucleotides not matched to a gene: 5. Germline V gives CDR1 ENHRY, CDR2 SYGVKD.

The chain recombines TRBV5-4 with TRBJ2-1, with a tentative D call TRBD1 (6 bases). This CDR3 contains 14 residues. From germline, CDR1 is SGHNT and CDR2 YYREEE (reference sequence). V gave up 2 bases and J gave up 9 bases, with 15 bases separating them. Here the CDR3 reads CASSFQGRTGEQFF. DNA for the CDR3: TGTGCCAGCAGCTTCCAGGGGCGTACTGGTGAGCAGTTCTTC.

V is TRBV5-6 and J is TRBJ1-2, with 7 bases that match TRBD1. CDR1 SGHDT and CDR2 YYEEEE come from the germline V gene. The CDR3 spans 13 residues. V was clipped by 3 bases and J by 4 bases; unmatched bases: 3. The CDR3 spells CASSSGTVYGYTF. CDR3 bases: TGTGCCAGCAGCTCCGGGACAGTCTATGGCTACACCTTC.

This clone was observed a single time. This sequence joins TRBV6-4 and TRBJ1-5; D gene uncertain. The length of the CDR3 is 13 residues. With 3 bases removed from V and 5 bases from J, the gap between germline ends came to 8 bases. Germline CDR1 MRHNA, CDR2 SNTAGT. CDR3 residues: CASSEELDQPQHF. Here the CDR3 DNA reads TGTGCCAGCAGTGAGGAGTTAGATCAGCCCCAGCATTTT.

This CDR3 reads CASSLIAVPYNEQFF. For the CDR3, the DNA is TGTGCCAGCAGCTTAATCGCGGTCCCCTACAATGAGCAGTTCTTC. This rearrangement joins TRBV7-9 to TRBJ2-1; D gene uncertain. Germline CDR1 reads SEHNR; CDR2 reads FQNEAQ (reference sequence). The ends were cut back, 2 bases at V and 2 bases at J, with 10 bases in the middle. The CDR3 has 15 residues. Full variable domain (outside the CDR3, taken from reference TRBV7-9 and TRBJ2-1): DTGVSQNPRHKITKRGQNVTFRCDPISEHNRLYWYRQTLGQGPEFLTYFQNEAQLEKSRLLSDRFSAERPKGSFSTLEIQRTEQGDSAMYLCASSLIAVPYNEQFFGPGTRLTVL.

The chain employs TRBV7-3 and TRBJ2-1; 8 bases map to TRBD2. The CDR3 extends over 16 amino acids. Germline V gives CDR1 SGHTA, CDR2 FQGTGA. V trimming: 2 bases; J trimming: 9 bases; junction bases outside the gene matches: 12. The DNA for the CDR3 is TGTGCCAGCAGCTTATCCACCGGGACTAGGATTTCTGAGCAGTTCTTC. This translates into CASSLSTGTRISEQFF.

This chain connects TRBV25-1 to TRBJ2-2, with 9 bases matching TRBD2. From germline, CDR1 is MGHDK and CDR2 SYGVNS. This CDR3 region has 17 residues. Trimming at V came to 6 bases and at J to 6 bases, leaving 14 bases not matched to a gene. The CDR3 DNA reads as TGTGCCAGCAGCGCCGCTTGGACTAGCGTAAACCCCGGGGAGCTGTTTTTT. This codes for CASSAAWTSVNPGELFF.

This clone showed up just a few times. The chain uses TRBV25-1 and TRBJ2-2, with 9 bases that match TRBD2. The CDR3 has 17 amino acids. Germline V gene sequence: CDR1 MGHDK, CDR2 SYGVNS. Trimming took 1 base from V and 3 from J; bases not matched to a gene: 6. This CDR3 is CASSELEREVDTGELFF. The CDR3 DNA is TGTGCCAGCAGTGAATTAGAGCGGGAGGTCGACACCGGGGAGCTGTTTTTT.

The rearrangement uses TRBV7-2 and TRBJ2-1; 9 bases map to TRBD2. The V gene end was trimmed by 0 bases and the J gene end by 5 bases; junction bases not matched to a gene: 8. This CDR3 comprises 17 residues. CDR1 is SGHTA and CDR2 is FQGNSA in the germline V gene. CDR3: CASSLALSGRNNNEQFF. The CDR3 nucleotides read TGTGCCAGCAGCTTAGCGCTGAGCGGGAGGAATAACAATGAGCAGTTCTTC.

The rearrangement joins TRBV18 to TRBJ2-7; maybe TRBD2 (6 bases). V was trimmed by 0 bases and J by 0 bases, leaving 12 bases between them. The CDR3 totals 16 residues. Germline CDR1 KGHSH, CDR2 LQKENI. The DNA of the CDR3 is TGTGCCAGCTCACCACCGGTCGGTAGCGGCTCCTACGAGCAGTACTTC. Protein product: CASSPPVGSGSYEQYF.

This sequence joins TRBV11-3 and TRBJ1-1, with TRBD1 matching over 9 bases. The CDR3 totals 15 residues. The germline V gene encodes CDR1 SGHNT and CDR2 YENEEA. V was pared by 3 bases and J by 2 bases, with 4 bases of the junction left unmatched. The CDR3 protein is CASSFLGQGNTEAFF. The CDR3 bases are TGTGCCAGCAGCTTCCTGGGACAGGGCAACACTGAAGCTTTCTTT.

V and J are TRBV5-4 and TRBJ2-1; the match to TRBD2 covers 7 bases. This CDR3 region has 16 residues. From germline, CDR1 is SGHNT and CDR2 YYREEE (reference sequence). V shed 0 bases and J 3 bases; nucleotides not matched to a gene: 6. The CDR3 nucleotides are TGTGCCAGCAGCTTGGAGGCTAGCGGACACTACAATGAGCAGTTCTTC. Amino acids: CASSLEASGHYNEQFF. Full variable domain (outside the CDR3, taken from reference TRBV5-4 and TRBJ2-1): ETGVTQSPTHLIKTRGQQVTLRCSSQSGHNTVSWYQQALGQGPQFIFQYYREEENGRGNFPPRFSGLQFPNYSSELNVNALELDDSALYLCASSLEASGHYNEQFFGPGTRLTVL.